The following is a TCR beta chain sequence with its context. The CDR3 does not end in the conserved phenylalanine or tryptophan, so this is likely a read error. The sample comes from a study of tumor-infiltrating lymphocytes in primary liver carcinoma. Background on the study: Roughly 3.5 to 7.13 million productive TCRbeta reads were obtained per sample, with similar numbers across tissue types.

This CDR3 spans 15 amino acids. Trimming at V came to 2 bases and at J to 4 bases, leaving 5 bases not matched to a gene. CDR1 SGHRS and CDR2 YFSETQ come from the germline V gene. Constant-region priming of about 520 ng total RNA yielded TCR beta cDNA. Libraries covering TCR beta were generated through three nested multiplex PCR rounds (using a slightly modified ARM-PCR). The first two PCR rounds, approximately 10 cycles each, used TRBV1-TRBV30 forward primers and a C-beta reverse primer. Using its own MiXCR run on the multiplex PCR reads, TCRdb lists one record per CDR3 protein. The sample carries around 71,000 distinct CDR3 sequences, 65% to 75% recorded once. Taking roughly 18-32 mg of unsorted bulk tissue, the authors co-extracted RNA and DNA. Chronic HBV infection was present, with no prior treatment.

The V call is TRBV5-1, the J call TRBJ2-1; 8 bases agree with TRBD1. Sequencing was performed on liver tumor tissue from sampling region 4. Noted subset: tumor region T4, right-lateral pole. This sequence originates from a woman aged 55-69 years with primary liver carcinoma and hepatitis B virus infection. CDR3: CASSFWTGRYNEQFY. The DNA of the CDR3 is TGCGCCAGCAGCTTCTGGACAGGGCGGTACAATGAGCAGTTCTAC.